These 15 T cell receptor beta chains share one sample of origin, sequenced in a study of glioma-infiltrating T cells. Amplification of TCR alpha and beta CDR3 regions from RNA used iRepertoire nested multiplex PCR. TCRdb passed the multiplex PCR reads through MiXCR, listing each CDR3 protein once. The table has a few hundred thousand distinct CDR3 sequences, around 45% seen once. Material: glioma tissue, nonneoplastic brain tissue, or PBMCs (not recorded which). The receptors come from a human donor with low-grade glioma or glioblastoma, undergoing nonglioma brain surgery, or in good health (not recorded which).

Turning to this clonotype: A clone one base away is much larger, so this may be a read error. CDR3 DNA sequence: TGTGCCAGCAGCCCCGGGGTAGCGGGAGTTGAGCAGTACTTC. Its translation: CASSPGVAGVEQYF. V is TRBV27 and J is TRBJ2-7; TRBD2 agrees at 9 bases. The germline gives CDR1 MNHEY, CDR2 SMNVEV (reference sequence). Trimming cost V 6 bases and J 7 bases; bases outside gene matches: 10. This CDR3 region has 14 residues.

V usage is TRBV4-2 and J usage is TRBJ2-7; D unresolved. The CDR3 has 11 residues. Trimming took 1 base from V and 6 from J, leaving 4 bases between them. The germline V gene has CDR1 LGHNA and CDR2 YNFKEQ. The DNA for the CDR3 is TGTGCCAGCAGCCAAGGAGTCGAGCAGTACTTC. Its translation is CASSQGVEQYF.

The rearrangement links TRBV4-1 to TRBJ2-5, with unresolved D. The CDR3 runs 14 residues. The V gene lost 1 base and the J gene lost 7 bases, with 13 bases spanning the gap. Germline lookup yields CDR1 MGHRA and CDR2 YSYEKL. The chain's CDR3 is CASSQAGADGTQYF. CDR3 nucleotides: TGCGCCAGCAGCCAAGCTGGAGCTGACGGGACCCAGTACTTC.

The rearrangement joins TRBV7-9 to TRBJ2-2, with 7 bases aligning to TRBD1. The CDR3 runs to 14 residues. CDR1 and CDR2 from the germline V gene are SEHNR and FQNEAQ (reference sequence). V lost 5 bases, J lost 6 bases, and 6 bases stayed unmatched. The CDR3 sequence is CASSRDRAAGELFF. CDR3 sequence (DNA): TGTGCCAGCAGCCGGGACAGAGCCGCCGGGGAGCTGTTTTTT.

Concerning this clonotype itself: One end of the junction does not line up with germline, which may come from a read error. The chain employs TRBV20-1 and TRBJ2-1; 7 bases match TRBD2. Germline loops: CDR1 DFQATT, CDR2 SNEGSKA (reference sequence). The CDR3 is 14 residues long. Here the CDR3 DNA reads TGCAGTGCTAGCGAAGCGGGATCCAACAATGAGCATTTCTTC. This encodes CSASEAGSNNEHFF.

The chain employs TRBV7-2 and TRBJ1-1; TRBD1 might be the D (5 bases). Per germline, CDR1 SGHTA and CDR2 FQGNSA. V gave up 6 bases and J gave up 1 base, with 18 bases separating them. CDR3 length: 16 residues. The DNA of the CDR3 is TGTGCCAGCAGGATTTTGGGGGGTCCCTGGAACACTGAAGCTTTCTTT. It translates to CASRILGGPWNTEAFF.

CDR3 DNA sequence: TGTGCCGTTAGGGAAGGGGAGAGGTACAATGAGCAGTTCTTC. Translation gives CAVREGERYNEQFF. The V gene is TRBV6-2 or TRBV6-3, the J gene TRBJ2-1; perhaps D is TRBD1 or TRBD2 (5 bases each). CDR3 length: 14 amino acids. Germline-derived CDR1 and CDR2 are MNHEY and SVGEGT. The V and J ends lost 11 bases and 4 bases respectively, with 18 bases between them.

This clonotype has ten or more counts. This chain connects TRBV28 to TRBJ1-2; 10 nucleotides line up with TRBD1. The V gene end was trimmed by 6 bases and the J gene end by 4 bases; junction bases not matched to a gene: 2. The germline V gene has CDR1 MDHEN and CDR2 SYDVKM. The CDR3 spans 13 residues. The CDR3 bases are TGTGCCAGCAGCGACAGGGGGCTCTATGGCTACACCTTC. Its translation is CASSDRGLYGYTF.

V and J are TRBV7-9 and TRBJ2-7; D remains unclear. The CDR3 has 12 residues. The V gene lost 4 bases and the J gene lost 4 bases, with 8 bases spanning the gap. Per germline, CDR1 SEHNR and CDR2 FQNEAQ (reference sequence). The CDR3 is CASSSRSYEQYF. CDR3 nucleotides: TGTGCCAGCAGCTCCCGTTCGTACGAGCAGTACTTC.

The chain links TRBV6-2 or TRBV6-3 to TRBJ2-1, with 9 bases fitting TRBD1. Trimming cost V 8 bases and J 10 bases; bases outside gene matches: 12. The length of the CDR3 is 14 residues. Germline V lookup: CDR1 MNHEY, CDR2 SVGEGT. The CDR3 DNA follows: TGTGCCAGCCGGTTCCGGGACAGGGTTAAGGAGCAGTTCTTC. It is translated as CASRFRDRVKEQFF.

J is TRBJ2-7 and V is TRBV7-9; D tentatively fits TRBD1 or TRBD2 (5 bases each). There are 15 residues in the CDR3. CDR1 and CDR2 from the germline V gene are SEHNR and FQNEAQ (reference sequence). Trimming removed 1 base at V and 0 bases at J, with 10 bases between. The CDR3 loop reads CASSLEAGSSYEQYF. CDR3 nucleotide sequence: TGTGCCAGCAGCTTAGAGGCAGGGAGCTCCTACGAGCAGTACTTC. Full variable domain (rest looked up from reference TRBV7-9 and TRBJ2-7): DTGVSQNPRHKITKRGQNVTFRCDPISEHNRLYWYRQTLGQGPEFLTYFQNEAQLEKSRLLSDRFSAERPKGSFSTLEIQRTEQGDSAMYLCASSLEAGSSYEQYFGPGTRLTVT.

This clonotype was seen ten or more times. This chain connects TRBV6-5 to TRBJ1-2; 9 positions match TRBD1. CDR3 length equals 14 residues. J was trimmed by 4 bases and V by 2 bases; bases with no gene match: 2. CDR1 MNHEY and CDR2 SVGAGI come from the germline V gene. The CDR3 DNA reads as TGTGCCAGCAGTTACATGGGACAGGGCTATGGCTACACCTTC. Protein product: CASSYMGQGYGYTF.

The chain couples TRBV6-6 to TRBJ2-7, with 9 bases matching TRBD1. The CDR3 is 16 residues long. J gave up 8 bases and V 4 bases, and 15 bases lay outside the gene matches. CDR1 is MNHNY and CDR2 is SVGAGI in the germline V gene (reference sequence). The DNA for the CDR3 is TGTGCCAGCAGTTCCTGGACGGGACAGGGATTATTCAAGCAGTACTTC. Residues: CASSSWTGQGLFKQYF.

On this clonotype itself: At one end the junction does not follow the germline gene, possibly because of a read error. The chain couples TRBV7-6 to TRBJ1-1; a weak D match, TRBD1 (5 bases). There are 13 residues in the CDR3. Germline assignment: CDR1 SGHVS and CDR2 FNYEAQ. The CDR3 here is CAGSDVGGTEAFF. The CDR3 DNA is TGTGCCGGCAGCGACGTTGGGGGCACTGAAGCTTTCTTT.

The chain is built from TRBV7-2 and TRBJ2-5; the D is unclear. The CDR3 consists of 13 residues. Deletions cut 2 bases from V and 6 bases from J, with 10 bases between. The V gene's germline CDR1 is SGHTA and CDR2 FQGNSA. The CDR3 protein is CASSLWEGQTQYF. For the CDR3, the DNA is TGTGCCAGCAGCTTATGGGAAGGACAGACCCAGTACTTC.